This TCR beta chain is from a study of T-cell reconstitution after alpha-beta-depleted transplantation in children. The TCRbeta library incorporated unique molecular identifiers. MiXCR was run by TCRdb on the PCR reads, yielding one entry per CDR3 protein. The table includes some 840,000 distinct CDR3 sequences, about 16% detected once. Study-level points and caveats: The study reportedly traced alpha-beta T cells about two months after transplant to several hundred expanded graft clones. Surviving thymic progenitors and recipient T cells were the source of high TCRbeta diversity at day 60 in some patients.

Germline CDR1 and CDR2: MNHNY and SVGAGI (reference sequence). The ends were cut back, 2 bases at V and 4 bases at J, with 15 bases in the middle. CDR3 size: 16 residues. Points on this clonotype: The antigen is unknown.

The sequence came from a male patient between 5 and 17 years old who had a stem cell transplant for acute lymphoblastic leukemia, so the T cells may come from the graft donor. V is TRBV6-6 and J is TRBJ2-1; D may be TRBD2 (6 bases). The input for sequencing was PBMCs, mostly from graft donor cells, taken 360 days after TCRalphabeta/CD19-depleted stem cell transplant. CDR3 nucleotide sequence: TGTGCCAGCAGTTACGCTCCGGGACTGGATTACAATGAGCAGTTCTTC. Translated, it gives CASSYAPGLDYNEQFF.